This T cell receptor beta chain was obtained from a study of TIL therapy for anti-PD-1-resistant metastatic lung cancer. Study details: Tumors were harvested before any PD-1/PD-L1 blockade.

As for time point: pre-treatment sample, taken before nivolumab and TIL therapy. Stage 4 NSCLC adults joined between late 2017 and 2020. This CDR3 contains 14 residues. Germline loops: CDR1 MDHEN, CDR2 SYDVKM. Between the trimmed V and J ends, which lost 3 bases and 5 bases, there was a span of 14 bases. Sequencing used immunoSEQ v3. Assay: immunoSEQ multiplex PCR; the TCRdb copy retains only in-frame clones and omits some. The sample lists 25,000 to 35,000 clones, about 80% occurring once. This TCR was recovered from a woman between 25 and 80 years old with non-small cell lung cancer. J is TRBJ2-7 and V is TRBV28, with D perhaps TRBD1 (6 bases). This specimen was blood, taken at baseline. CDR3: CASSFTGKDDEQYF. Here the CDR3 DNA reads TGTGCCAGCAGTTTTACAGGGAAGGACGACGAGCAGTACTTC.